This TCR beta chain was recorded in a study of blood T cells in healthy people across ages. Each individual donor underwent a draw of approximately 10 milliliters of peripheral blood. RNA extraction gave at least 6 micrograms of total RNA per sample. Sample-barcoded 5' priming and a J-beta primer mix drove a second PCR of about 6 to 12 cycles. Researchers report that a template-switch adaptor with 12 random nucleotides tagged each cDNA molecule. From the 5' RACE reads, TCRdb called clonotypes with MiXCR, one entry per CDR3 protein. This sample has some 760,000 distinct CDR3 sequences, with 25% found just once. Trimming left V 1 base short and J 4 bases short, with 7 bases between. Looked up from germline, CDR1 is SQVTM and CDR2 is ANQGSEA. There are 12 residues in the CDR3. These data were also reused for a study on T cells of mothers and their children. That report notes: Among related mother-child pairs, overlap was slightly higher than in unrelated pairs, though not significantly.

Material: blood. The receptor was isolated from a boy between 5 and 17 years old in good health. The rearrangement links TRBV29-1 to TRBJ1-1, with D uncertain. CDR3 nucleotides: TGCAGCGTTGAAGCAGAGGGCACTGAAGCTTTCTTT. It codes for CSVEAEGTEAFF.